Presented here are 19 T cell receptor beta chains from one specimen sequenced in a study of blood T cell repertoires in COVID-19. Using immunoSEQ multiplex PCR, the repertoire was profiled, and TCRdb retains in-frame clones only, with some absent. The sample has about 220,000 clones; 82% are singletons. The sequencing sample was made of peripheral blood. The receptors originated from an older woman with COVID-19, enrolled during active disease.

V and J are TRBV30 and TRBJ2-3; 13 bases are shared with TRBD2. Unmatched junction bases numbered 5, after V lost 8 bases and J lost 6 bases. CDR3 length: 13 amino acids. CDR1 and CDR2 (germline): GTSNPN, SVGIG (reference sequence). CDR3 protein: CAVELAGGDTQYF. Here the CDR3 DNA reads TGTGCCGTTGAACTAGCGGGAGGGGATACGCAGTATTTT. Complete variable domain (other parts from reference TRBV30 and TRBJ2-3): SQTIHQWPATLVQPVGSPLSLECTVEGTSNPNLYWYRQAAGRGLQLLFYSVGIGQISSEVPQNLSASRPQDRQFILSSKKLLLSDSGFYLCAVELAGGDTQYFGPGTRLTVL.

This clone has a count of ten or more. The chain joins TRBV28 to TRBJ1-2; TRBD1 matches at 7 bases. CDR1 and CDR2 from the germline V gene are MDHEN and SYDVKM. The CDR3 totals 14 residues. V lost 4 bases, J lost 8 bases, and 10 bases stayed unmatched. CDR3: CASSSDREWGGYTF. Written as DNA, the CDR3 is TGTGCCAGCAGTTCAGACAGGGAATGGGGGGGCTACACCTTC.

This clone turned up a few times. The V call is TRBV2, the J call TRBJ1-1, with D perhaps TRBD1 (6 bases). V was shortened by 4 bases and J by 7 bases, with 10 bases between the two germline ends. CDR3 length: 12 residues. Germline-derived CDR1 and CDR2 are SNHLY and FYNNEI. The CDR3 here is CASSAQGGEAFF. CDR3 nucleotide sequence: TGTGCCAGCAGTGCACAGGGTGGTGAAGCTTTCTTT.

The rearrangement uses TRBV14 and TRBJ2-5, with TRBD1 identical over 7 bases. Germline assignment: CDR1 SGHDN and CDR2 FVKESK. Trimming took 4 bases from V and 5 from J; bases not matched to a gene: 10. This CDR3 comprises 15 residues. CDR3 residues: CASSPRPTRGETQYF. CDR3 bases: TGTGCCAGCAGCCCCCGACCTACCAGGGGGGAGACCCAGTACTTC.

The V gene is TRBV6-6, the J gene TRBJ1-3; 9 nucleotides align to TRBD1. The CDR3 is made up of 14 amino acids. V lost 4 bases, J lost 5 bases, and 3 bases stayed unmatched. Germline assignment: CDR1 MNHNY and CDR2 SVGAGI (reference sequence). The CDR3 region is CASSSDRGRNTIYF. CDR3 sequence (DNA): TGTGCCAGCAGTTCGGACAGGGGCAGAAACACCATATATTTT.

This sequence joins TRBV30 and TRBJ2-7; TRBD1 aligns across 9 bases. Germline values: CDR1 GTSNPN, CDR2 SVGIG (reference sequence). The CDR3 length is 12 residues. Trimming cost V 2 bases and J 11 bases; bases outside gene matches: 7. CDR3 DNA: TGTGCCTGGAGTCCTACAGGGGGCGGAAAGTACTTC. Protein: CAWSPTGGGKYF.

The chain has TRBV7-9 and TRBJ2-7, with D possibly matching TRBD2 (6 bases). The CDR3 is 14 residues long. V was pared by 8 bases and J by 1 base, with 15 bases between. The V gene's germline CDR1 is SEHNR and CDR2 FQNEAQ (reference sequence). Here the CDR3 reads CASRDSGDSYEQYF. The CDR3 DNA sequence: TGTGCCAGCCGCGATAGCGGAGATTCCTACGAGCAGTACTTC.

In its sample, this clone was seen many times. In DNA, the CDR3 is TGTGCCAGCAGCCAAGGAGGGCCAAAACTGTTTTTT. Translated, it gives CASSQGGPKLFF. The J gene is TRBJ1-4, the V gene TRBV3-1 (or the pseudogene TRBV3-2); no firm D call. Looked up from germline, CDR1 is LGHDT and CDR2 is YNNKEL (reference sequence). Trimming removed 1 base at V and 10 bases at J, with 7 bases between. The CDR3 totals 12 residues.

This clone was counted a few times. The rearrangement links TRBV21-1 to TRBJ2-2; TRBD2 is taken as the D call from the table, unchecked against the DNA. TRBV21-1 counts as a pseudogene. CDR3 length: 16 amino acids. This CDR3 is CASSHRLASRTGELFF. The DNA of the CDR3 is TGTGCCAGCAGCCATAGGCTTGCTAGTCGGACCGGGGAGCTGTTTTTT.

With respect to this clone: Other DNA variants within this sample encode the same CDR3. The chain recombines TRBV5-1 with TRBJ2-1, with 8 bases identical to TRBD2. From germline, CDR1 is SGHRS and CDR2 YFSETQ. This CDR3 region has 16 residues. Trimming took 0 bases from V and 0 from J; bases not matched to a gene: 2. CDR3 residues: CASSLGGTSSYNEQFF. The CDR3 coding sequence is TGCGCCAGCAGCTTGGGGGGGACTAGCTCCTACAATGAGCAGTTCTTC.

This clone occurred a few times. The junction departs from germline at one end; a sequencing error may be responsible. The chain couples TRBV6-5 to TRBJ2-1, with D perhaps matching TRBD2 (5 bases). The CDR3 is 16 residues long. Germline CDR1 is MNHEY and CDR2 is SVGAGI. The CDR3 nucleotides read TGTGCCAGCAGTTACTCGAGGGTCAACTCATACAGTGAGCAGTTCTTC. Its translation is CASSYSRVNSYSEQFF.

In DNA form, the CDR3 reads TGCAGCGTTTCTCGCGGGAAGGGCGATACGCAGTATTTT. Translating gives CSVSRGKGDTQYF. The J gene is TRBJ2-3, the V gene TRBV29-1; maybe TRBD2 (6 bases). Germline V lookup: CDR1 SQVTM, CDR2 ANQGSEA. V was shortened by 5 bases and J by 6 bases, with 15 bases between the two germline ends. The CDR3 runs to 13 residues.

The V call is TRBV7-6, the J call TRBJ2-5, with 11 positions matching TRBD2. Germline V gene data show CDR1 as SGHVS and CDR2 as FNYEAQ. The CDR3 spans 18 residues. V lost 1 base, J lost 1 base, and 8 bases stayed unmatched. The CDR3 region has the DNA TGTGCCAGCAGCTTAGTAGGAAAACTAGCGGGAGCCCAAGAGACCCAGTACTTC. Protein sequence: CASSLVGKLAGAQETQYF.

The rearrangement uses TRBV6-2 or TRBV6-3 and TRBJ2-3, with D possibly being TRBD1 (5 bases). Germline CDR1 reads MNHEY; CDR2 reads SVGEGT. The CDR3 is 14 residues long. The V gene lost 3 bases and the J gene lost 4 bases, with 11 bases spanning the gap. DNA of the CDR3: TGTGCCAGCAGTTATCGGCAGGGCGCAGATACGCAGTATTTT. Translated, it gives CASSYRQGADTQYF.

CDR3 DNA sequence: TGTGCCAGCAGCTTGTTAGGGGTGGGTAGCAATCAGCCCCAGCATTTT. The encoded protein is CASSLLGVGSNQPQHF. The chain links TRBV7-2 to TRBJ1-5; TRBD1 might be the D (5 bases). This CDR3 spans 16 amino acids. The V end was cut by 3 bases, the J end by 0 bases, with 12 bases between. Germline CDR1 reads SGHTA; CDR2 reads FQGNSA. Full variable domain (rest looked up from reference TRBV7-2 and TRBJ1-5): GAGVSQSPSNKVTEKGKDVELRCDPISGHTALYWYRQSLGQGLEFLIYFQGNSAPDKSGLPSDRFSAERTGGSVSTLTIQRTQQEDSAVYLCASSLLGVGSNQPQHFGDGTRLSIL.

This clone came up once. This chain connects TRBV12-3 or TRBV12-4 to TRBJ2-4, with 8 bases matching TRBD1. This CDR3 is built from 13 residues. The ends lost 5 bases at V and 6 bases at J; junction bases unmatched: 3. CDR3 DNA sequence: TGTGCCAGCAGTGGGACAGGCCCAAACATTCAGTACTTC. Its protein is CASSGTGPNIQYF.

In nucleotides, the CDR3 is TGTGCCACCAGTGATCCACAACAGCCCCAGCATTTT. Residues: CATSDPQQPQHF. The chain joins TRBV24-1 to TRBJ1-5; D unresolved. The V end lost 3 bases, the J end lost 7 bases, and 6 bases lay between the germline ends. This CDR3 spans 12 amino acids. Looked up from germline, CDR1 is KGHDR and CDR2 is SFDVKD.

The sample holds a few counts of this clone. V and J are TRBV29-1 and TRBJ2-2, with 7 bases aligning to TRBD1. Germline lookup yields CDR1 SQVTM and CDR2 ANQGSEA. Trimming at V came to 6 bases and at J to 0 bases, leaving 4 bases not matched to a gene. The CDR3 consists of 14 residues. The CDR3 DNA reads as TGCAGCGTCCGACAGGGACCGAACACCGGGGAGCTGTTTTTT. Residues: CSVRQGPNTGELFF.

This chain joins TRBV7-2 and TRBJ2-2; 8 bases match TRBD1. CDR1 and CDR2 (germline): SGHTA, FQGNSA. V dropped 4 bases and J dropped 5; count of bases not matched to a gene: 6. This CDR3 has 15 amino acids. CDR3 in DNA: TGTGCCAGCAGCTACGGACAGGGTTGGACCGGGGAGCTGTTTTTT. This translates into CASSYGQGWTGELFF.